The text below deals with one T cell receptor (beta chain). Its antigen is not identified. The data belong to a study of cytomegalovirus exposure and HLA in healthy donors. Study as a whole: The approximately 130 validation repertoires and the approximately 640 first-cohort repertoires shared a platform, a later analysis reported.

An approximately 120-subject validation cohort, separate from the approximately 610-subject first cohort, supplied the donors. The study's findings and limits: The study labeled roughly 160 TCR beta chains cytomegalovirus-associated. Most TCR sequences were seen very rarely across donors, but some public TCRs occurred in many.

The method was immunoSEQ multiplex PCR; TCRdb's version includes in-frame clones alone and lacks a portion of them. The sample lists 200,000 to 250,000 clones, around nine tenths seen once, with roughly 2% in the top ten. The CDR3 covers 13 residues. Germline V gene lookup returns CDR1 MGHRA and CDR2 YSYEKL. V was pared by 6 bases and J by 1 base, with 6 bases between. The V gene is TRBV4-1, the J gene TRBJ2-2; D is uncertain. The sequencing sample was made of PBMCs. The origin of this receptor is a woman between 18 and 29 years old in good health and CMV-seropositive. This CDR3 is CASSLENTGELFF. DNA for the CDR3: TGCGCCAGCAGTCTAGAGAACACCGGGGAGCTGTTTTTT.